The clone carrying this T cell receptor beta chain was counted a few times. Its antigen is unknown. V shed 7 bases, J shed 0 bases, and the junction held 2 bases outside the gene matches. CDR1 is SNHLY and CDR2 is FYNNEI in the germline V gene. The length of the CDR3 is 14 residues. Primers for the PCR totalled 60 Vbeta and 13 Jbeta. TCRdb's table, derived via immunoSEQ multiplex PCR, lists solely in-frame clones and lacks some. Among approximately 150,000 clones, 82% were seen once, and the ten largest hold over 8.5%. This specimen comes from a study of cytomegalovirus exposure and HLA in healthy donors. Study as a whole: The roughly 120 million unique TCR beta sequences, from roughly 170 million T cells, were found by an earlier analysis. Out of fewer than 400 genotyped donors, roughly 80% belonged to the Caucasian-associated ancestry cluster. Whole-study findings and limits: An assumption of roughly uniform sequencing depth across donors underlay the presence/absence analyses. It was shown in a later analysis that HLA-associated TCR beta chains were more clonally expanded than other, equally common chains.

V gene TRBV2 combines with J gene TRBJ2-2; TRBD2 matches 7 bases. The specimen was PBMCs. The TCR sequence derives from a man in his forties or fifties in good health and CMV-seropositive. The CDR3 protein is CASKGTTNTGELFF. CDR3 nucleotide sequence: TGTGCCAGCAAGGGGACTACGAACACCGGGGAGCTGTTTTTT.